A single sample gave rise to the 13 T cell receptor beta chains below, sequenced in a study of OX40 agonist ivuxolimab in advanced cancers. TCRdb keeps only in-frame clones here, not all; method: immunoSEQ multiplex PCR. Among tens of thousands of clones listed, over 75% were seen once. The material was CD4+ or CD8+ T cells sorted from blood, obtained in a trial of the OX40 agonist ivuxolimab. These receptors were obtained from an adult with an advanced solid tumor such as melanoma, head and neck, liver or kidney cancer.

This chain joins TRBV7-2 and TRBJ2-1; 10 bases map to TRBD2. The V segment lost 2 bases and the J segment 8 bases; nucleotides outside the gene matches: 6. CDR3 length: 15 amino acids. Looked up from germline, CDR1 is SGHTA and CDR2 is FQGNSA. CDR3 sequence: CASSLQSGRGHEQFF. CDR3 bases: TGTGCCAGCAGCTTACAAAGCGGGAGGGGTCATGAGCAGTTCTTC.

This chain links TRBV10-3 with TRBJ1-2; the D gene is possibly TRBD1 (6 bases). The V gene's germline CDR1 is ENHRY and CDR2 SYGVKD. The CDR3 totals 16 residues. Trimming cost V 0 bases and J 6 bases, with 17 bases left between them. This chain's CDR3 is CAISESKGGRGDGYTF. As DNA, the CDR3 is TGTGCCATCAGTGAGTCGAAAGGAGGCAGGGGTGATGGCTACACCTTC.

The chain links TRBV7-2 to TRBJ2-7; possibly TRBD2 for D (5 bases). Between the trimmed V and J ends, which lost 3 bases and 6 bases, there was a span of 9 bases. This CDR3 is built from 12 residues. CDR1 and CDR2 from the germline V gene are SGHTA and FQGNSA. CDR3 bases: TGTGCCAGCAGCTTGGAGGTGGGCGAGCAGTACTTC. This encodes CASSLEVGEQYF.

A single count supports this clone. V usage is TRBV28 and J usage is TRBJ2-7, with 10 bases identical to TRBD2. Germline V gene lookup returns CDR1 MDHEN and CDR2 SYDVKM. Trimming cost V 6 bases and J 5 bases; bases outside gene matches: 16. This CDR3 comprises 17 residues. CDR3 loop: CASSRRLAGYRSNEQYF. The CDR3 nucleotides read TGTGCCAGCAGCCGCAGACTAGCGGGCTACCGTTCCAACGAGCAGTACTTC.

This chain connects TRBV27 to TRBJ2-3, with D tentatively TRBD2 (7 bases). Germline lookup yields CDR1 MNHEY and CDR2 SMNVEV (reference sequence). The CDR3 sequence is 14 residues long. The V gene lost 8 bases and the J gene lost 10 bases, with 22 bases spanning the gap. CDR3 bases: TGTGCCAGCGCTATAGGGGGGGCTCGGGGTCCGCAGTATTTT. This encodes CASAIGGARGPQYF.

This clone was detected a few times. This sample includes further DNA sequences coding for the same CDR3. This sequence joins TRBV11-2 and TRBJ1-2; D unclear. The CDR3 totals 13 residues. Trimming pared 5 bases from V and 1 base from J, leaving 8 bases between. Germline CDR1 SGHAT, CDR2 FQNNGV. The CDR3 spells CASSLRSNYGYTF. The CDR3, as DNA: TGTGCCAGCAGCCTACGAAGTAACTATGGCTACACCTTC.

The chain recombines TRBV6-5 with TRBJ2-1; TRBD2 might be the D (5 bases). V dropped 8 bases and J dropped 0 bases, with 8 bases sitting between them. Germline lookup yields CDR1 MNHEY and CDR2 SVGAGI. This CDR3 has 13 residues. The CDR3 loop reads CASQGSSYNEQFF. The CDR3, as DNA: TGTGCCAGCCAAGGGAGCTCCTACAATGAGCAGTTCTTC.

CDR3 in DNA: TGTGCCAGCAGCTCTCGGGGCAGGGCAGGCGAGCAGTACTTC. It is translated as CASSSRGRAGEQYF. The chain recombines TRBV5-4 with TRBJ2-7; D possibly uses TRBD1 or TRBD2 (5 bases each). CDR1 is SGHNT, CDR2 YYREEE, per germline (reference sequence). The V end lost 3 bases, the J end lost 6 bases, and 16 bases lay between the germline ends. The CDR3 length is 14 residues.

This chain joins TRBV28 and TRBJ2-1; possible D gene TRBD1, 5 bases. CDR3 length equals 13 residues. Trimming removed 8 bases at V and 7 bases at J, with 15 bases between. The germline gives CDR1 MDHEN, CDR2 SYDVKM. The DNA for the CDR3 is TGTGCCAGCGACGGGCAGGGATTTAATGAGCAGTTCTTC. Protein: CASDGQGFNEQFF.

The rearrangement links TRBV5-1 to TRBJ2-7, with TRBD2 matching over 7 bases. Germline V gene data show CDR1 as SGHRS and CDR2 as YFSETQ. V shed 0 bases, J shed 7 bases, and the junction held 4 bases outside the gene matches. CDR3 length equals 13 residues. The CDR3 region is CASSLGGGEEQYF. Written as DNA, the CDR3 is TGCGCCAGCAGCTTGGGGGGAGGGGAAGAGCAGTACTTC.

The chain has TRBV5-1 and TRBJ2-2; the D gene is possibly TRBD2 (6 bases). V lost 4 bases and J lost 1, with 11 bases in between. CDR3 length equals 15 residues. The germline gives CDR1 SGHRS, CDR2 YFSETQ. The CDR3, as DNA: TGCGCCAGCAGCGCGGGTAGCGGGAACACCGGGGAGCTGTTTTTT. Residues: CASSAGSGNTGELFF.

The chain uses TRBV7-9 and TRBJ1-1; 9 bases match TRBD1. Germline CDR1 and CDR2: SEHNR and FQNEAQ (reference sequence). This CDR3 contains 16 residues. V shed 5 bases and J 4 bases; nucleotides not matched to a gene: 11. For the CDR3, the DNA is TGTGCCAGCAGCAGCGGACAGGGGACCTCCACCACTGAAGCTTTCTTT. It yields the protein CASSSGQGTSTTEAFF.

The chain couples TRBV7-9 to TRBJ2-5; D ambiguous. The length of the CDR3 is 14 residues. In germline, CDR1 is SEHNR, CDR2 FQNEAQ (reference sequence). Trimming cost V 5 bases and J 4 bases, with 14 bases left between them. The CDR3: CASSIYSKIETQYF. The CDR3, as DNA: TGTGCCAGCAGCATATACTCAAAAATAGAGACCCAGTACTTC.